This is a list of T cell receptor beta chains from one sample in a study of OX40 agonist ivuxolimab in advanced cancers. Repertoires were generated with immunoSEQ multiplex PCR, while TCRdb's copy carries only in-frame clones and drops some. The sample shows roughly 56,000 clones, approximately 90% of them seen only once. Sequencing was performed on CD4+ or CD8+ T cells sorted from blood, taken in a trial of the OX40 agonist ivuxolimab. The receptors were sampled from an adult with an advanced solid tumor such as melanoma, head and neck, liver or kidney cancer. CDR3s include the opening cysteine and the closing phenylalanine or tryptophan. Fields, in order: clone size, J gene, V gene, D gene, CDR3 DNA, CDR3 protein. A D gene is named only where the DNA matches it firmly. Expanded clones are given a class, and other clones once, few, many or no size at all.

-	TRBJ2-5	TRBV11-3	-	TGTGCCAGCAGCTTGGGGTTGGAAGAGACCCAGTACTTC	CASSLGLEETQYF
-	TRBJ2-3	TRBV2	TRBD1	TGTGCCAGCAGGGTGGACAGGGGGCCTGGTACGCAGTATTTT	CASRVDRGPGTQYF
-	TRBJ2-7	TRBV30	TRBD2	TGTGCCTGGAGTGGCGGGAGGGCCAGCGAGCAGTACTTC	CAWSGGRASEQYF
-	TRBJ1-4	TRBV19	-	TGTGCCAGTAGTATCCGCGCAGGGACTAATGAAAAACTGTTTTTT	CASSIRAGTNEKLFF
-	TRBJ2-7	TRBV28	TRBD1	TGTGCCAGCAGTAAGGGACAGGGTGGACGTAGGAAGCAGTACTTC	CASSKGQGGRRKQYF
-	TRBJ2-5	TRBV4-1	-	TGCGCCAGCAGGGGGTCCGAGACCCAGTACTTC	CASRGSETQYF
-	TRBJ2-3	TRBV27	-	TGTGCCAGCAGTTTCCCGGCGGATCCTAGCACAGATACGCAGTATTTT	CASSFPADPSTDTQYF
few	TRBJ1-5	TRBV14	-	TGTGCCAGCAGCCAGGCCGGGACGGGCCAGCCCCAGCATTTT	CASSQAGTGQPQHF
-	TRBJ2-3	TRBV6-6	-	TGTGCCAGCAGTTGGGGGATTCCCACAGATACGCAGTATTTT	CASSWGIPTDTQYF
-	TRBJ2-1	TRBV7-2	-	TGTGCCAGCAGCCCACAGGATTCCAATGAGCAGTTCTTC	CASSPQDSNEQFF
-	TRBJ2-1	TRBV6-6	TRBD1	TGTGCCAGCAGACAGGGGGCGGCCTACAATGAGCAGTTCTTC	CASRQGAAYNEQFF
few	TRBJ1-1	TRBV29-1	-	TGCAGCGTTGAGACAGGTGGGACTGAAGCTTTCTTT	CSVETGGTEAFF
-	TRBJ2-5	TRBV13	TRBD1	TGTGCCAGCAGCTTGGGTCCTAACAGGGGGTGGGAGACCCAGTACTTC	CASSLGPNRGWETQYF
-	TRBJ1-3	TRBV28	-	TGTGCCAGCAGTTTTCGTGATTCGGGAAACACCATATATTTT	CASSFRDSGNTIYF
-	TRBJ2-2	TRBV2	TRBD2	TGTGCCAGCAGTCGTGGACTAGCGGGAGGGCAAGGGGAGCTGTTTTTT	CASSRGLAGGQGELFF
once	TRBJ2-2	TRBV19	TRBD1	TGTGCCAGCGTTCGGACAGGGGACACCGGGGAGCTGTTTTTT	CASVRTGDTGELFF
-	TRBJ2-2	TRBV5-4	TRBD2	TGTGCCAGCAGCTCCGGACTAGCGGGAGGTAACACCGGGGAGCTGTTTTTT	CASSSGLAGGNTGELFF
-	TRBJ1-5	TRBV19	-	TGTGCCAGTAGTATCGGGGCTAAAACGCGTAATAGCAATCAGCCCCAGCATTTT	CASSIGAKTRNSNQPQHF
-	TRBJ2-6	TRBV28	-	TGTGCCAGCAGTTTTGTCAGGGCTGGGGCCAACGTCCTGACTTTC	CASSFVRAGANVLTF
-	TRBJ2-7	TRBV27	-	TGTGCCAGCAGGGCCGAGCAGTACTTC	CASRAEQYF
-	TRBJ2-5	TRBV10-3	TRBD2	TGTGCCATCAGTGAGTTTGAGGGAGGGCCCTCTCTCGAGACCCAGTACTTC	CAISEFEGGPSLETQYF
-	TRBJ2-7	TRBV29-1	-	TGCAGCGTTACCGAAAAGTGGAACGAGCAGTACTTC	CSVTEKWNEQYF
-	TRBJ1-5	TRBV10-3	TRBD1	TGTGCCATCTCTGACAGGGGCGGTTCGGGGAGCAATCAGCCCCAGCATTTT	CAISDRGGSGSNQPQHF
-	TRBJ2-7	TRBV18	-	TGTGCCAGCTCACCGAATTGGCCTCCCTACGAGCAGTACTTC	CASSPNWPPYEQYF
-	TRBJ2-7	TRBV27	-	TGTGCCAGCAGTTTAGTGGGAGGTACCTACGAGCAGTACTTC	CASSLVGGTYEQYF
few	TRBJ2-3	TRBV19	-	TGTGCCAGTAGTATATTGGGAGATACGCAGTATTTT	CASSILGDTQYF
once	TRBJ1-3	TRBV5-1	-	TGCGCCAGCAGCTTTGACAGGTCGAGAGGAAACACCATATATTTT	CASSFDRSRGNTIYF
-	TRBJ2-3	TRBV11-3	-	TGTGCCAGCAGCTTAGCCTCTCTGGTGGATACGCAGTATTTT	CASSLASLVDTQYF
-	TRBJ2-7	TRBV6-6	-	TGTGCCAGCAGTGGCGGAGGGACCCTCCACGAGCAGTACTTC	CASSGGGTLHEQYF
-	TRBJ1-1	TRBV2	-	TGTGCCAGCAGTGTCAGAACAACAAACATGAACACTGAAGCTTTCTTT	CASSVRTTNMNTEAFF
once	TRBJ2-1	TRBV27	-	TGTGCCAGCAGTTTCCGTCAGGGGGGCAATGAGCAGTTCTTC	CASSFRQGGNEQFF